Given below is one T cell receptor beta chain in context. Its target is not known. Per the germline V gene, CDR1 is LNHDA and CDR2 is SQIVND (reference sequence). The germline V and J ends were trimmed by 2 bases and 7 bases, with 11 bases remaining between them. The CDR3 is 13 residues long. These data belong to a study of T cell clones after liver transplantation. Study-level information: In this trial, immunosuppression withdrawal was attempted within 2 years of liver transplant.

TCRdb keeps only in-frame clones here, not all; method: immunoSEQ multiplex PCR. The data contain tens of thousands of clones, around four fifths of them singletons. Regarding the study as a whole: Migration into the graft, not deletion, may explain lost graft donor-reactive T cells. In two subjects, few donor cells limited the measurable donor-reactive repertoire. A larger donor-reactive than third-party decline suggested partial antigen-specific deletion.

The receptor was isolated from a human patient who received a liver transplant. The graft donor may account for some of the T cells. This chain uses TRBV19 with TRBJ1-1; no clear D. The source was CD4+ T cells from blood, collected at the 22-month timepoint. CDR3 residues: CASSIRAGNEAFF. In nucleotides, the CDR3 is TGTGCCAGTAGTATAAGGGCGGGAAATGAAGCTTTCTTT.